A selection of T cell receptor beta chains follows, all from one sample in a study of glioma-infiltrating T cells. TCRdb re-called the multiplex PCR reads with MiXCR, one entry per CDR3 protein. In the table there are about 140,000 distinct CDR3 sequences, about 39% of which are singletons. Material: glioma tissue, nonneoplastic brain tissue, or PBMCs (not recorded which). The source is a human donor with low-grade glioma or glioblastoma, undergoing nonglioma brain surgery, or in good health (not recorded which). Each CDR3 is given with its conserved first and last residue. D genes are given only for firm matches. Size tells how often a clone was seen (once, few, many) or the class of an expanded clone, and some rows leave it out.

>NA|TRBJ1-5|TRBV20-1|few
CSASSERSGNQPQHF
TGCAGTGCTAGTTCAGAGCGCAGCGGGAATCAGCCCCAGCATTTT
>NA|TRBJ2-5|TRBV18|few
CASSDIETQYF
TGTGCCAGCTCCGACATAGAGACCCAGTACTTC
>NA|TRBJ2-1|TRBV6-6|NA
CASSYSNHEQFF
TGTGCCAGCAGTTACTCGAATCATGAGCAGTTCTTC
>TRBD1|TRBJ2-5|TRBV20-1|few
CSARPGGKKTQYF
TGCAGTGCTAGACCAGGGGGCAAGAAGACCCAGTACTTC
>NA|TRBJ2-2|TRBV6-1|many
CASETSINTGELFF
TGTGCCAGCGAAACTAGCATTAACACCGGGGAGCTGTTTTTT
>NA|TRBJ2-3|TRBV14|NA
CASSQVEGFETQYF
TGTGCCAGCAGCCAAGTTGAGGGGTTTGAAACGCAGTATTTT
>NA|TRBJ2-7|TRBV6-2/TRBV6-3|NA
CASSLTVYEQYF
TGTGCCAGCAGTCTCACCGTCTACGAGCAGTACTTC
>NA|TRBJ1-1|TRBV19|NA
CASSISNTEAFF
TGTGCCAGTAGTATATCTAACACTGAAGCTTTCTTT
>NA|TRBJ2-1|TRBV11-3|NA
CASSSEQGNEQFF
TGTGCCAGCAGCTCCGAACAGGGCAATGAGCAGTTCTTC
>TRBD1|TRBJ1-6|TRBV28|NA
CASRAGQYNSPLHF
TGTGCCAGCAGGGCGGGACAGTATAATTCACCCCTCCACTTT
>TRBD2|TRBJ2-7|TRBV28|NA
CASTPGTSGEQYF
TGTGCCAGCACCCCCGGGACTAGCGGCGAGCAGTACTTC